This TCR beta chain was observed in a study of T cells in Graves' hyperthyroidism and ophthalmopathy (dated by TCRdb to between 2018 and 2021). Broadly, across the study: Peripheral blood samples were taken at the time of initial diagnosis, prior to any treatment. TCR V-J signatures able to tell the groups apart were searched for in a discovery cohort of some 100 patients, of whom about 40 had Graves' ophthalmopathy and some 60 had stable Graves' hyperthyroidism. Once sampling was done, hyperthyroidism patients were given methimazole at a starting dose of 30 mg daily, whereas ophthalmopathy patients were given high-dose intravenous methylprednisolone. The paper describes TCR Vbeta CDR3 sequencing of 140 or so peripheral blood samples, made up of under 50 ophthalmopathy patients, some 80 hyperthyroidism patients and some 17 progressor patients. Prospective prediction of ophthalmopathy was tested in an independent validation cohort of 18 hyperthyroidism patients and 17 patients who later progressed to ophthalmopathy. In about 6 Graves' hyperthyroidism patients, the study also compared T-cell repertoires from thyroid tissue with T-cell repertoires from blood. The 100 discovery patients were divided at random into training and test sets in a 7:3 ratio. Results the study describes overall, beyond this receptor: In cross-validation, a model built on a 13 V-J signature told ophthalmopathy apart from stable hyperthyroidism with under 90% sensitivity and approximately 81% specificity, and in testing the same model reached 80%/75%. No statistical method was used to set the sample size in advance, and investigators knew the group allocation. In validation, progression to ophthalmopathy was predicted by the model with 70% to 71% sensitivity and under 85% specificity, a median of about 6.8 months before onset. Most expanded thyroid clonotypes (frequency above 0.001) were also detected in blood, suggesting blood repertoires may reflect thyroid immune responses.

This clonotype has at least ten counts. Its antigen is currently not known. Per-base quality was not reported, and no clone a single base away is much larger than it. Per the germline V gene (reference sequence), SEHNR is the CDR1 and FQNEAQ is the CDR2. The CDR3, cysteine through phenylalanine, is 16 amino acids long. The kept DNA is CDR3 alone, 48 bases in frame from the first base. V is cut back by 7 bases and J by 0 bases, with 7 bases in the junction unmatched. Amplification of TCR beta CDR3 regions was carried out from RNA transcripts. The TCR CDR3 was subjected to a first round of RT-PCR using the HTBI primer set and the Qiagen OneStep RT-PCR kit. The libraries were constructed in a second round of multiplex PCR and then size-selected and purified. Sequencing of the libraries was done on an Illumina HiSeq2000 using paired-end 100 bp reads. Per the source publication's procedure: SOAPnuke was used to process the raw data, with reads discarded if the reads contained adapters or uncalled bases, had a mean Phred below 15, or lacked an exact constant-primer or identifier match. High-quality paired reads were merged with COPE v1.2.5, and unique nucleotide sequences were defined as clonotypes. MiTCR v1.1 was used to align the clonotypes against IMGT TRBV, TRBD and TRBJ reference segments. Analysis was restricted to V-J combinations with a frequency above 0.0001, which covered roughly 99% of repertoires. The TCS score was defined as the ratio of F50 (clonal expansion) to E x V (chaos), calculated using BLOSUM62-based TCRdist between CDR3 peptides within each V-J. Welch's t-statistics and random forest reduced some 510 V-J features to fewer than 15, which were used in a naive Bayes classifier (R e1071). Clones were called with MiXCR by TCRdb after fastp trimmed the public reads at Q25, and only in-frame beta chains were retained. Each CDR3 protein appears once, grouped with its most common genes and DNA. TCRdb, rather than the study authors, made the V and J calls. The sample table records a few hundred thousand distinct CDR3 sequences; about 14% of these occur just once. Clones ranked in the top ten supply about an eighth of the sample.

Hyperthyroidism patients were newly diagnosed, had a disease duration of under 2 months, and were aged 18 to 65 years. The study excluded patients with uncontrolled infections, other autoimmune diseases, pregnancy or lactation. Clinical symptoms, serum thyroxine and TRAb, thyroid ultrasound, and orbital computed tomography formed the basis for the diagnoses. Blood from progressor patients was collected at the time of first diagnosis with hyperthyroidism, before any ophthalmopathy symptoms had appeared. Ficoll-Paque density gradient centrifugation was used to isolate PBMCs from around 10 ml of fresh peripheral blood. Progressor patients were defined as those initially diagnosed with Graves' hyperthyroidism in whom ophthalmopathy developed during follow-up. Trizol reagent was used to extract total RNA, and RNA quality was then checked on an Agilent 2100 Bioanalyzer.

This clonotype was sampled from a woman between 40 and 50 years old with Graves' hyperthyroidism that later progressed to Graves' ophthalmopathy. Material for sequencing was blood. The rearrangement combines TRBV7-9 with TRBJ2-4; 9 middle bases align to TRBD1. The CDR3 amino acid sequence is: CASTTRQGVAKNIQYF. The DNA is as follows: TGTGCCAGCACCACCCGACAGGGGGTAGCCAAAAACATTCAGTACTTC.